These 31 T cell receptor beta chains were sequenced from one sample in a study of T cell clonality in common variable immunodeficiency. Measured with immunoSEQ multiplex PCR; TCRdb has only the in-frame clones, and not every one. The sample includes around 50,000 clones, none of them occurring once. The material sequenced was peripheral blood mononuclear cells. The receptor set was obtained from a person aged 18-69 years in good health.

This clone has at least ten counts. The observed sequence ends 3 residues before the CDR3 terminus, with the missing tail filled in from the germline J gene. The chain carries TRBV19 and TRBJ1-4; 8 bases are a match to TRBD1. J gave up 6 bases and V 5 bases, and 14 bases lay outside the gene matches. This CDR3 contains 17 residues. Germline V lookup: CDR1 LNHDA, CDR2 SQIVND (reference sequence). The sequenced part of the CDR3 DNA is TGTGCCAGTAGTTCACAGGGGGTGGTACGGCGTCATGAAAAA. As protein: CASSSQGVVRRHEK. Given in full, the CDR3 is CASSSQGVVRRHEKLFF. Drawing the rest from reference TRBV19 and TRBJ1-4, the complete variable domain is DGGITQSPKYLFRKEGQNVTLSCEQNLNHDAMYWYRQDPGQGLRLIYYSQIVNDFQKGDIAEGYSVSREKKESFPLTVTSAQKNPTAFYLCASSSQGVVRRHEKLFFGSGTQLSVL.

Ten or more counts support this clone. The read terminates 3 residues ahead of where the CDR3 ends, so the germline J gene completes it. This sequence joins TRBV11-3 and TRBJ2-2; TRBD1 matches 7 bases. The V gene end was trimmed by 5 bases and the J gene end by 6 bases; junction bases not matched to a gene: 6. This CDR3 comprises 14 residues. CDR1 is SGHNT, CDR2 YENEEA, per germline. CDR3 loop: CASSLRQGAGELFF. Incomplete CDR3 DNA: TGTGCCAGCAGCCTTAGACAGGGTGCCGGGGAG.

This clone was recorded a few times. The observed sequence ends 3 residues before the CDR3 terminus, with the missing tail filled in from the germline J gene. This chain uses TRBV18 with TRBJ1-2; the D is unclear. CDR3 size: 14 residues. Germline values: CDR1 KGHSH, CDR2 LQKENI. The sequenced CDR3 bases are TGTGCCAGCTCACATGAGCGGGAGCTGACTGAC. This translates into CASSHERELTD. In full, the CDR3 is CASSHERELTDYTF.

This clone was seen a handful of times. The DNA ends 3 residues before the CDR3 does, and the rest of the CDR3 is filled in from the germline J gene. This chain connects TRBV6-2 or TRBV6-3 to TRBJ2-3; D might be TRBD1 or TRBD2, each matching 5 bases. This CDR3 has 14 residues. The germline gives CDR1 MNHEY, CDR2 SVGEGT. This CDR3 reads CASSPWIARETQYF. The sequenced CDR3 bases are TGTGCCAGCAGCCCATGGATAGCCAGGGAGACG.

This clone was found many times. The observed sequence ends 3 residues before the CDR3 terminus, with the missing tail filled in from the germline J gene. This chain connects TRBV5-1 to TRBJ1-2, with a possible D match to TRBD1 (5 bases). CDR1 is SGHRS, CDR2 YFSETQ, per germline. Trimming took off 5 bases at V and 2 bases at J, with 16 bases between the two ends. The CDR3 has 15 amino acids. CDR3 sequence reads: CASSQNRSQNYGYTF. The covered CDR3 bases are TGCGCCAGCAGTCAAAACAGGAGCCAGAACTATGGC. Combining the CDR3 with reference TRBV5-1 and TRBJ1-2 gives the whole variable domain KAGVTQTPRYLIKTRGQQVTLSCSPISGHRSVSWYQQTPGQGLQFLFEYFSETQRNKGNFPGRFSGRQFSNSRSEMNVSTLELGDSALYLCASSQNRSQNYGYTFGSGTRLTVV.

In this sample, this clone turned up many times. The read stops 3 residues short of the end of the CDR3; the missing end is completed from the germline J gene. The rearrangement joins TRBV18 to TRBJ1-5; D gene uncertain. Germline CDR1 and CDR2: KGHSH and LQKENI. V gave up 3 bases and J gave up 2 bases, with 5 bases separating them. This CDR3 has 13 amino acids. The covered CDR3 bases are TGTGCCAGCTCACCGGGCCGCAATCAGCCC. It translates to CASSPGRNQP. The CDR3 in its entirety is CASSPGRNQPQHF.

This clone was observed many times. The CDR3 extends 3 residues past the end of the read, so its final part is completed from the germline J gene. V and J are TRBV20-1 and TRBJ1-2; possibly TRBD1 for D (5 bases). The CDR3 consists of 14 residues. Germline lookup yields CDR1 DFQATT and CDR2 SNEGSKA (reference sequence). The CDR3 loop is CSARDLGTVGGYTF. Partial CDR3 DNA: TGCAGTGCTAGAGATCTAGGGACTGTCGGAGGC.

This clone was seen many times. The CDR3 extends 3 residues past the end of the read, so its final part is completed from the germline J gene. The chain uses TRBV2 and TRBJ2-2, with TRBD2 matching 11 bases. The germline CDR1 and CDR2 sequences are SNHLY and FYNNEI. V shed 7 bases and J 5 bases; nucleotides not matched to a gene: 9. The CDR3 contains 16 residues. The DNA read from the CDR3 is TGTGCCAGCACCCCGGGGCTAGCGGGAGGTACCGGGGAG. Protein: CASTPGLAGGTGE. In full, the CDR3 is CASTPGLAGGTGELFF.

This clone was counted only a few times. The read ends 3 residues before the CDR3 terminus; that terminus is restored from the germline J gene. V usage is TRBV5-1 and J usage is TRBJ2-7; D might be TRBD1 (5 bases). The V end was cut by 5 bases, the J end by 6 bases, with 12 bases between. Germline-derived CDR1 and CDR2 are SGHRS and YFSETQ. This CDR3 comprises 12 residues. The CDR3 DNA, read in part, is TGCGCCAGCAGGAAAGTTCAGGGCGAG. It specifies CASRKVQGE. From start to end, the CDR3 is CASRKVQGEQYF.

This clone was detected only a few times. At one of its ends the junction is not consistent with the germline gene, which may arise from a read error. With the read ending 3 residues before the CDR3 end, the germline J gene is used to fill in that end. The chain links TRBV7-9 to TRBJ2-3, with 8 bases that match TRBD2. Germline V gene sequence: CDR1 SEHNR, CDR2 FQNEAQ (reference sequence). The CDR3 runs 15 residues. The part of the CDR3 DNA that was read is TGTTCCAGCAAAATGGCGGCGGGGGGCGCAGATACG. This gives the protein CSSKMAAGGADT. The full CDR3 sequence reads CSSKMAAGGADTQYF.

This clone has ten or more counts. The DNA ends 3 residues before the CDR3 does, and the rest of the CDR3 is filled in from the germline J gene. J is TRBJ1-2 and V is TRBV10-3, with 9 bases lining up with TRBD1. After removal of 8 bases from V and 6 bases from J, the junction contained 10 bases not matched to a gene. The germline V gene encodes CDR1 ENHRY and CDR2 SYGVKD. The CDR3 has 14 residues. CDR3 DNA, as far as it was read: TGTGCCATCTATGGGGGGACAGGGACTAATGGC. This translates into CAIYGGTGTNG. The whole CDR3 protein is CAIYGGTGTNGYTF.

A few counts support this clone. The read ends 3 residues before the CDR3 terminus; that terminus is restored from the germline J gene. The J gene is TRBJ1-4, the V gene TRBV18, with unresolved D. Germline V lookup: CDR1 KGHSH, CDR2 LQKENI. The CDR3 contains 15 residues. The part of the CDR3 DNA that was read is TGTGCCAGCTCACCACAGAGCTCCTATAATTCACCA. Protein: CASSPQSSYNSP. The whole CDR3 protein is CASSPQSSYNSPLFF.

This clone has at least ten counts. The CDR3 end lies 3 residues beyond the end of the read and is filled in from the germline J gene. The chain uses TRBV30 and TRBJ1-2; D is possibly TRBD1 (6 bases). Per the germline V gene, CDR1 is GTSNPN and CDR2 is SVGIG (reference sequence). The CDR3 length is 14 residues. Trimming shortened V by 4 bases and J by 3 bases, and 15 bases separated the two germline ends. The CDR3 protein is CAWKARGSDYGYTF. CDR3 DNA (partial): TGTGCCTGGAAGGCCAGGGGTTCTGACTATGGC.

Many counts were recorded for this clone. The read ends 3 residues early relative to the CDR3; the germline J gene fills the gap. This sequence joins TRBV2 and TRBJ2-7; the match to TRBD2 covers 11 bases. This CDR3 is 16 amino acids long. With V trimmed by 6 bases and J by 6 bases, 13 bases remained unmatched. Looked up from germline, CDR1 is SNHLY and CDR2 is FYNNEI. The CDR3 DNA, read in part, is TGTGCCAGCAGGGAAACGACTAGCGGGACCTCACGCGAG. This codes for CASRETTSGTSRE. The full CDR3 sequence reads CASRETTSGTSREQYF.

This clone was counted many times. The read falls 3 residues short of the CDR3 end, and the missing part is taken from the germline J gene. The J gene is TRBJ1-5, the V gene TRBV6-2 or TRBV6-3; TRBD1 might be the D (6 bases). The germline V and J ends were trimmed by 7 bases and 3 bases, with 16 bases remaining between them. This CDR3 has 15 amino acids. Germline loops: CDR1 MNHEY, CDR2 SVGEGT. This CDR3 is CASTDRTAINQPQHF. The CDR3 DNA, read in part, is TGTGCCAGCACCGACCGGACAGCGATCAATCAGCCC.

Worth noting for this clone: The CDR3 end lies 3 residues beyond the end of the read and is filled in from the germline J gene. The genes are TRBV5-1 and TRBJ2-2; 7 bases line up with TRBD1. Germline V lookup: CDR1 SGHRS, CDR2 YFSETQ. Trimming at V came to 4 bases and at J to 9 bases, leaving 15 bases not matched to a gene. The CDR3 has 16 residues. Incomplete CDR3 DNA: TGCGCCAGCAGCCCCGCGTCCACAGGGGATCGGAGGGAG. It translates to CASSPASTGDRRE. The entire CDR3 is CASSPASTGDRRELFF.

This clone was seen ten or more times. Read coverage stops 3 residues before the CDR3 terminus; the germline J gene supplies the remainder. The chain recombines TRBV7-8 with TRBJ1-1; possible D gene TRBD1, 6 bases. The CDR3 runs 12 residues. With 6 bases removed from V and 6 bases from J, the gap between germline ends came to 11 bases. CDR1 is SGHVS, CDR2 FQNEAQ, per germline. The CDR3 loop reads CASREGGPEAFF. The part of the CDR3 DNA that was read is TGTGCCAGCAGAGAAGGGGGACCTGAA.

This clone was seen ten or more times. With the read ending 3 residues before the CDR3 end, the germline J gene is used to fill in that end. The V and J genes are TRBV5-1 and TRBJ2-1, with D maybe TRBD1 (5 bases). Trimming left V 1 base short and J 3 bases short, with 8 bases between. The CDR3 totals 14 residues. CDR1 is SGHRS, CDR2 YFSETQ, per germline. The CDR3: CASSLWTNYNEQFF. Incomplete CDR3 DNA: TGCGCCAGCAGCTTGTGGACAAACTACAATGAG.

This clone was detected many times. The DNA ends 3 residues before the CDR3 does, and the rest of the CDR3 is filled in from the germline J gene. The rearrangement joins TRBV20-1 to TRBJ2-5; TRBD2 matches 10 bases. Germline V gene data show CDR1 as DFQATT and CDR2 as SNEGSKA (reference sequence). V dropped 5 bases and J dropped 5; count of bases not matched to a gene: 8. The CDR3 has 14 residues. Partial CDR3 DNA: TGCAGTGCTGACTCTAGCGGGGGTCCCGAGACC. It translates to CSADSSGGPET. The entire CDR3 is CSADSSGGPETQYF.

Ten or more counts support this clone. CDR3 DNA, as far as it was read: TGTGCCAGCAGCTTAGCGGGGGGGGTAGATACG. Protein product: CASSLAGGVDT. The complete CDR3 protein is CASSLAGGVDTQYF. The V gene is TRBV7-6, the J gene TRBJ2-3; TRBD2 matches 7 bases. The read comes to an end 3 residues before the CDR3 does, leaving the germline J gene to fill in the end. The CDR3 consists of 14 residues. CDR1 and CDR2 (germline): SGHVS, FNYEAQ. Trimming at V came to 0 bases and at J to 5 bases, leaving 2 bases not matched to a gene.

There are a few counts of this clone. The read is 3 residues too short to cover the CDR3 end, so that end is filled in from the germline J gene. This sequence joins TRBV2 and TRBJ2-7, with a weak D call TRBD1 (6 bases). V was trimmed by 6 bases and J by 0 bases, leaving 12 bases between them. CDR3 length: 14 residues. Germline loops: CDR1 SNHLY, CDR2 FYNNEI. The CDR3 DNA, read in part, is TGTGCCAGCAGGGGGGACAATTACTCCTACGAG. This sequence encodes CASRGDNYSYE. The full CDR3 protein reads CASRGDNYSYEQYF.

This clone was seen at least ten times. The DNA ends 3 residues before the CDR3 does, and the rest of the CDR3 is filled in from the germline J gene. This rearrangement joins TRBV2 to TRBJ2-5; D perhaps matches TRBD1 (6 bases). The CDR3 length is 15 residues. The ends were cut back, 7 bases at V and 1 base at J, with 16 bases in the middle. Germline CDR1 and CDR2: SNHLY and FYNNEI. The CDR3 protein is CASKKQGVFQETQYF. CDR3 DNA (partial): TGTGCCAGCAAAAAACAGGGAGTGTTCCAAGAGACC.

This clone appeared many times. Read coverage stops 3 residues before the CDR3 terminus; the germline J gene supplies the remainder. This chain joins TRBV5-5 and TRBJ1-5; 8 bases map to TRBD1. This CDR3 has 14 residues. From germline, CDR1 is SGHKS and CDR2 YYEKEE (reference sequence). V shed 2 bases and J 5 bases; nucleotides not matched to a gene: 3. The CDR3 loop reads CASSFGQGYQPQHF. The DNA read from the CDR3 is TGTGCCAGCAGCTTTGGACAGGGTTATCAGCCC.

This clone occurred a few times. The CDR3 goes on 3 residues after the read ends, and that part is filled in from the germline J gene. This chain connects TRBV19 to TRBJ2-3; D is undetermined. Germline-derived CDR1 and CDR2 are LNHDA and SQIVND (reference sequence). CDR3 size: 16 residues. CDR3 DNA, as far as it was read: TGTGCCAGTAGTGCATCATCCCCATATAGCAATCAGCCG. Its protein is CASSASSPYSNQP. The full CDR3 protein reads CASSASSPYSNQPQYF. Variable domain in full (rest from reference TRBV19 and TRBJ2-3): DGGITQSPKYLFRKEGQNVTLSCEQNLNHDAMYWYRQDPGQGLRLIYYSQIVNDFQKGDIAEGYSVSREKKESFPLTVTSAQKNPTAFYLCASSASSPYSNQPQYFGPGTRLTVL.

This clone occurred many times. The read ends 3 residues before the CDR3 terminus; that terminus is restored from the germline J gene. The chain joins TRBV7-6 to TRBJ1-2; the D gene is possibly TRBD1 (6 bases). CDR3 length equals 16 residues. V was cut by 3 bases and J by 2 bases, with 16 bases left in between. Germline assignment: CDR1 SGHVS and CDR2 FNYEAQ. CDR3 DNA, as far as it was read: TGTGCCAGCAGCTTGGCGGTAGGGCAGGGGAACTATGGC. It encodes CASSLAVGQGNYG. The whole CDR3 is CASSLAVGQGNYGYTF.

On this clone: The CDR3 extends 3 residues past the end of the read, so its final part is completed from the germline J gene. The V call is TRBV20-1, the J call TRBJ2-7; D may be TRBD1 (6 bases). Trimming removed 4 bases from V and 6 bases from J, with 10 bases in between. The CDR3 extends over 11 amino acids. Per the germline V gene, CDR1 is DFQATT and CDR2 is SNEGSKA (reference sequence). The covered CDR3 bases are TGCAGTGCTACAGACAGGTCCGAG. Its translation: CSATDRSE. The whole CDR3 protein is CSATDRSEQYF.

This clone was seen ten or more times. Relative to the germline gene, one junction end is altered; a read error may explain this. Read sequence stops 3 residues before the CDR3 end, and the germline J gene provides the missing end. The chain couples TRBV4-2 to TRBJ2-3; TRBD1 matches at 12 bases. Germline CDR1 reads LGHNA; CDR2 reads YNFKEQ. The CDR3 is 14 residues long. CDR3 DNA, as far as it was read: TGCGCCAGCAGCCCAGGGACAGGGGGCGATACG. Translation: CASSPGTGGDT. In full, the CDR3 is CASSPGTGGDTQYF.

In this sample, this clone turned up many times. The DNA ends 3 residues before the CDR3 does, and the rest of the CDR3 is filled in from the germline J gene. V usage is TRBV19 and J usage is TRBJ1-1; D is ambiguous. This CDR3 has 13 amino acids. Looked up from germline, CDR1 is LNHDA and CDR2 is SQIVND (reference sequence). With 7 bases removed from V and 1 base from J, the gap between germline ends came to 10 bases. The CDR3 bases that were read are TGTGCCAGTAAAAAGCTCCCGAACACTGAA. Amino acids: CASKKLPNTE. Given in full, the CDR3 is CASKKLPNTEAFF.

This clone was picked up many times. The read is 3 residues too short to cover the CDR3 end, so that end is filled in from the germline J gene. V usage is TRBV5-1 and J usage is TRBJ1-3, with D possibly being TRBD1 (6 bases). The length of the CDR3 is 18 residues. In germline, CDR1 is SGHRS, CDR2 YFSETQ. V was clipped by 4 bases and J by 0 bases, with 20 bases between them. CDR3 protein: CASSPLGGASSSGNTIYF. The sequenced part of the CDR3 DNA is TGCGCCAGCAGCCCGTTGGGGGGGGCGTCCTCCTCTGGAAACACC.

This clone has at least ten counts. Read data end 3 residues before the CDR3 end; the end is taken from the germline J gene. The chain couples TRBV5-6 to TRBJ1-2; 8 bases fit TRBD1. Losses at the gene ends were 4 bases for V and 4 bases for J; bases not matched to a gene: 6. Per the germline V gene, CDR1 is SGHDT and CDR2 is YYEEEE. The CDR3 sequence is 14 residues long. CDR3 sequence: CASSLPGGGYGYTF. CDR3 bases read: TGTGCCAGCAGCCTACCAGGGGGCGGCTATGGC.

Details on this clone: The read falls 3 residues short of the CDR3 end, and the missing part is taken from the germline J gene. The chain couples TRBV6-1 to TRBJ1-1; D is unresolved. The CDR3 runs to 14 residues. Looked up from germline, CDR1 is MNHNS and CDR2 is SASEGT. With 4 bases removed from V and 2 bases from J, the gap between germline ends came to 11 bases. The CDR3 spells CASSVVSRNTEAFF. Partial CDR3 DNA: TGTGCCAGCAGTGTCGTGAGCCGCAACACTGAA.